These 24 T cell receptor beta chains were all obtained from the same sample, sequenced in a study of cytomegalovirus exposure and HLA in healthy donors (dated 2017 in TCRdb). Libraries were built with the immunoSEQ multiplex PCR assay. The multiplex PCR relied on a mix of 60 forward primers for TCR Vbeta segments and 13 reverse primers for TCR Jbeta segments. This immuneACCESS table, as held by TCRdb, lists in-frame sequences with V and J called but not all clones. Of the missing ones, under half trace to an unresolved V gene in checked studies; the others have no known cause. The sample yields approximately 190,000 clones; around 85% were counted once. The ten largest account for 3.8% of the sample. Sequencing was performed on PBMCs. Receptors were obtained from a man aged 50-59 years in good health and CMV-seronegative.

This clone was seen only a few times. V and J are TRBV7-9 and TRBJ1-2; D gene uncertain. Germline V gene data show CDR1 as SEHNR and CDR2 as FQNEAQ (reference sequence). CDR3 length equals 13 residues. V lost 7 bases to trimming and J lost 5 bases, with 14 bases between them. CDR3: CASNTGGGYGYTF. The CDR3, as DNA: TGTGCCAGCAATACGGGAGGCGGTTATGGCTACACCTTC.

This clone was recorded a few times. The chain recombines TRBV7-2 with TRBJ1-5; maybe TRBD1 (5 bases). V dropped 5 bases and J dropped 0 bases, with 20 bases sitting between them. Germline CDR1 and CDR2: SGHTA and FQGNSA. The CDR3 length is 18 residues. The CDR3 here is CASSPRLGGGYSNQPQHF. The CDR3 DNA reads TGTGCCAGCAGCCCCCGCTTGGGGGGAGGATATAGCAATCAGCCCCAGCATTTT.

This clone was found a few times. The chain recombines TRBV19 with TRBJ1-5, with 7 nucleotides matching TRBD1. V shed 5 bases, J shed 1 base, and the junction held 11 bases outside the gene matches. The V gene's germline CDR1 is LNHDA and CDR2 SQIVND (reference sequence). The CDR3 has 17 residues. DNA of the CDR3: TGTGCCAGTAGTGAACCAAGAGGGGGCTCAAGCAATCAGCCCCAGCATTTT. Amino acid sequence: CASSEPRGGSSNQPQHF.

The chain uses TRBV7-2 and TRBJ2-5, with no clear D. V dropped 5 bases and J dropped 5 bases, with 12 bases sitting between them. Germline lookup yields CDR1 SGHTA and CDR2 FQGNSA. This CDR3 spans 13 amino acids. CDR3: CASSLNKLETQYF. The CDR3 region has the DNA TGTGCCAGCAGCCTGAACAAGTTGGAGACCCAGTACTTC.

The chain carries TRBV10-1 and TRBJ2-7, with 8 nucleotides matching TRBD1. This CDR3 is 14 amino acids long. Trimming at V came to 5 bases and at J to 3 bases, leaving 6 bases not matched to a gene. Germline values: CDR1 WNHNN, CDR2 SYGVQD (reference sequence). CDR3 residues: CASSPGTGDYEQYF. CDR3 coding DNA: TGCGCCAGCAGTCCCGGGACAGGAGACTACGAGCAGTACTTC.

Details on this clone: The same CDR3 is also encoded by other DNA sequences in this sample. The genes are TRBV4-1 and TRBJ2-7; maybe TRBD2 (7 bases). The CDR3 totals 14 residues. V lost 1 base to trimming and J lost 2 bases, with 9 bases between them. The germline V gene encodes CDR1 MGHRA and CDR2 YSYEKL. DNA of the CDR3: TGCGCCAGCAGCCAAGGAGGGGGGGCCTACGAGCAGTACTTC. Its protein is CASSQGGGAYEQYF.

J is TRBJ1-6 and V is TRBV5-1; D possibly corresponds to TRBD1 (6 bases). This CDR3 contains 14 residues. V shed 0 bases and J shed 8 bases, with 9 bases lying between them. Germline CDR1 is SGHRS and CDR2 is YFSETQ. The CDR3, as DNA: TGCGCCAGCAGCTTGGGGGCAGGGGATTCACCCCTCCACTTT. This codes for CASSLGAGDSPLHF.

V usage is TRBV5-1 and J usage is TRBJ2-3; TRBD2 matches 9 bases. Germline trimming cut 2 bases from V and 2 bases from J; bases unmatched to any gene: 3. Germline V gives CDR1 SGHRS, CDR2 YFSETQ. This CDR3 comprises 15 residues. DNA for the CDR3: TGCGCCAGCAGCTTCGCGGGGGGGATCACAGATACGCAGTATTTT. Translating it yields CASSFAGGITDTQYF.

The chain recombines TRBV7-6 with TRBJ2-5, with a possible D match to TRBD2 (5 bases). Trimming removed 0 bases from V and 2 bases from J, with 10 bases in between. Germline assignment: CDR1 SGHVS and CDR2 FNYEAQ. The CDR3 loop spans 15 amino acids. CDR3 sequence: CASSLAYGVQETQYF. In DNA form, the CDR3 reads TGTGCCAGCAGCTTAGCCTACGGGGTTCAAGAGACCCAGTACTTC.

A remark on this clone: The same CDR3 arises from other DNA sequences in this sample as well. This rearrangement joins TRBV5-8 to TRBJ1-1; 10 nucleotides line up with TRBD1. The germline CDR1 and CDR2 sequences are SGHTS and YDEGEE. CDR3 length equals 17 residues. Trimming cost V 3 bases and J 1 base; bases outside gene matches: 9. CDR3: CASSSGQGLMGNTEAFF. In DNA, the CDR3 is TGTGCCAGCAGCTCGGGACAGGGGTTAATGGGGAACACTGAAGCTTTCTTT.

There are a few counts of this clone. The chain employs TRBV19 and TRBJ2-2; weak D call: TRBD1 (6 bases). Trimming removed 5 bases from V and 2 bases from J, with 18 bases in between. Germline V gives CDR1 LNHDA, CDR2 SQIVND (reference sequence). The CDR3 length is 17 residues. The chain's CDR3 is CASSELGRGQNTGELFF. The CDR3 region has the DNA TGTGCCAGTAGTGAATTAGGCAGGGGACAAAACACCGGGGAGCTGTTTTTT.

The chain joins TRBV7-2 to TRBJ1-5; D might be TRBD1 (5 bases). The CDR3 totals 14 residues. Looked up from germline, CDR1 is SGHTA and CDR2 is FQGNSA. With 10 bases removed from V and 0 bases from J, the gap between germline ends came to 13 bases. The CDR3 coding sequence is TGTGCCAAAGAGGCGGGGCATAGCAATCAGCCCCAGCATTTT. Protein product: CAKEAGHSNQPQHF. The variable domain in full, with the rest retrieved from reference TRBV7-2 and TRBJ1-5, is GAGVSQSPSNKVTEKGKDVELRCDPISGHTALYWYRQSLGQGLEFLIYFQGNSAPDKSGLPSDRFSAERTGGSVSTLTIQRTQQEDSAVYLCAKEAGHSNQPQHFGDGTRLSIL.

In regard to this clone: Other DNA sequences in this specimen translate into the identical CDR3. The chain couples TRBV2 to TRBJ1-3, with 9 bases lining up with TRBD1. The CDR3 loop spans 13 amino acids. The J segment lost 4 bases and the V segment lost 6 bases, leaving 1 base of the junction unmatched. In germline, CDR1 is SNHLY, CDR2 FYNNEI. This CDR3 reads CASRQGAGNTIYF. The CDR3 bases are TGTGCCAGCAGACAGGGGGCCGGAAACACCATATATTTT.

V is TRBV9 and J is TRBJ1-2; the match to TRBD1 covers 7 bases. CDR1 is SGDLS, CDR2 YYNGEE, per germline. The V and J ends lost 6 bases and 9 bases, in that order; junction bases with no gene match: 11. This CDR3 region has 13 residues. CDR3 region: CASKGQSTMRYTF. CDR3 bases: TGTGCCAGCAAGGGACAGTCTACTATGCGCTACACCTTC. The full variable domain, with the rest looked up from reference TRBV9 and TRBJ1-2, is DSGVTQTPKHLITATGQRVTLRCSPRSGDLSVYWYQQSLDQGLQFLIQYYNGEERAKGNILERFSAQQFPDLHSELNLSSLELGDSALYFCASKGQSTMRYTFGSGTRLTVV.

This chain joins TRBV12-5 and TRBJ1-1; D is perhaps TRBD1 (5 bases). Trimming removed 4 bases from V and 5 bases from J, with 17 bases in between. This CDR3 is 15 amino acids long. Germline V gives CDR1 LGHNT, CDR2 FRNRAP. CDR3 in amino acids: CASGSAEGPGTEAFF. The CDR3 nucleotides are TGTGCTAGTGGTTCCGCGGAGGGGCCCGGGACTGAAGCTTTCTTT.

The chain joins TRBV29-1 to TRBJ1-2; unclear D gene. The ends were cut back, 4 bases at V and 3 bases at J, with 6 bases in the middle. The V gene's germline CDR1 is SQVTM and CDR2 ANQGSEA. CDR3 length: 11 amino acids. In DNA, the CDR3 is TGCAGCGTTGTTGTCGACTATGGCTACACCTTC. Protein sequence: CSVVVDYGYTF.

The rearrangement joins TRBV27 to TRBJ1-1, with D hard to call. The V and J ends lost 6 bases and 3 bases respectively, with 11 bases between them. This CDR3 has 13 amino acids. The germline CDR1 and CDR2 sequences are MNHEY and SMNVEV (reference sequence). The CDR3 DNA follows: TGTGCCAGCAGCCATTACTTGGACACTGAAGCTTTCTTT. As protein: CASSHYLDTEAFF.

V gene TRBV2 combines with J gene TRBJ2-7; possibly TRBD1 for D (5 bases). The CDR3 is 13 residues long. Trimming shortened V by 5 bases and J by 6 bases, and 14 bases separated the two germline ends. Germline CDR1 reads SNHLY; CDR2 reads FYNNEI. The CDR3 region is CASSIFPGREQYF. The CDR3 nucleotides are TGTGCCAGCAGTATCTTCCCAGGGCGCGAGCAGTACTTC.

The chain joins TRBV10-3 to TRBJ1-5; TRBD1 is a possible D gene (6 bases). Germline CDR1 and CDR2: ENHRY and SYGVKD. The CDR3 is 15 amino acids. V was trimmed by 4 bases and J by 6 bases, leaving 16 bases between them. This CDR3 reads CAISVTSGGGQPQHF. The CDR3, as DNA: TGTGCCATCAGTGTAACGTCGGGGGGCGGTCAGCCCCAGCATTTT.

CDR3 residues: CASSFNLGQKNYGYTF. In DNA, the CDR3 is TGTGCCAGCAGCTTTAACTTAGGACAAAAAAACTATGGCTACACCTTC. The chain combines TRBV5-6 with TRBJ1-2, with D perhaps TRBD1 (5 bases). Germline V gene data show CDR1 as SGHDT and CDR2 as YYEEEE. The CDR3 has 16 amino acids. V lost 2 bases to trimming and J lost 2 bases, with 16 bases between them.

This clone was recorded a few times. The chain uses TRBV25-1 and TRBJ1-2; perhaps TRBD1 as D (5 bases). The CDR3 extends over 11 amino acids. CDR1 and CDR2 (germline): MGHDK, SYGVNS. V lost 6 bases, J lost 10 bases, and 12 bases lay in between. The CDR3 DNA reads as TGTGCCAGCAGCCTGGGGCAGTTCTACACCTTC. Protein sequence: CASSLGQFYTF.

The chain links TRBV5-6 to TRBJ2-2; 7 bases align to TRBD1. Trimming removed 4 bases from V and 4 bases from J; junction bases left unmatched: 10. The CDR3 has 16 residues. Germline CDR1 is SGHDT and CDR2 is YYEEEE. The CDR3 region has the DNA TGTGCCAGCAGCCCCGTCGACAGGGTGGCCACCGGGGAGCTGTTTTTT. The encoded protein is CASSPVDRVATGELFF.

The genes are TRBV10-1 and TRBJ2-7; D remains unclear. CDR3 size: 15 residues. V lost 0 bases and J lost 2, with 11 bases in between. CDR1 WNHNN and CDR2 SYGVQD come from the germline V gene (reference sequence). The CDR3: CASSESELGAYEQYF. The CDR3 region has the DNA TGCGCCAGCAGTGAGTCCGAGCTCGGAGCCTACGAGCAGTACTTC.

Written as DNA, the CDR3 is TGTGCCTGGAACGGGAGGCGGGGGGCCCGAACCGATACGCAGTATTTT. This encodes CAWNGRRGARTDTQYF. The chain joins TRBV30 to TRBJ2-3; TRBD2 matches 8 bases. This CDR3 spans 16 amino acids. The germline gives CDR1 GTSNPN, CDR2 SVGIG (reference sequence). V trimming: 4 bases; J trimming: 6 bases; junction bases outside the gene matches: 15. The complete variable domain, with remaining parts taken from reference TRBV30 and TRBJ2-3, reads SQTIHQWPATLVQPVGSPLSLECTVEGTSNPNLYWYRQAAGRGLQLLFYSVGIGQISSEVPQNLSASRPQDRQFILSSKKLLLSDSGFYLCAWNGRRGARTDTQYFGPGTRLTVL.